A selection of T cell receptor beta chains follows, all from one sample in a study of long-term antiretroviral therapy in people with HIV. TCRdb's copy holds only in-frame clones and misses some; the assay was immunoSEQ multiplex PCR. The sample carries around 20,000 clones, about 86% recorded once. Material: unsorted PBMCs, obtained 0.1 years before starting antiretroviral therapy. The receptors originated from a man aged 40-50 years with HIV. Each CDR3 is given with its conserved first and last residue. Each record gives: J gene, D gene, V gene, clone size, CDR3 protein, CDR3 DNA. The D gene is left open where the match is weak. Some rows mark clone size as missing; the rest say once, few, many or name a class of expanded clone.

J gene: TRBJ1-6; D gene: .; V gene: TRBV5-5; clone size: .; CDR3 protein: CASSLSGGGNSPLHF; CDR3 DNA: TGTGCCAGCAGCTTATCTGGTGGCGGAAATTCACCCCTCCACTTT
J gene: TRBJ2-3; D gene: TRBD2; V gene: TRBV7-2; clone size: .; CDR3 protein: CASSLAGLAGGTDTQYF; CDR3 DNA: TGTGCCAGCAGCTTAGCGGGACTAGCGGGGGGCACAGATACGCAGTATTTT
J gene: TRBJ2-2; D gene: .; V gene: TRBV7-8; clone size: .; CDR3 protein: CASSLGGSGYTGELFF; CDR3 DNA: TGTGCCAGCAGCTTAGGAGGGAGCGGTTACACCGGGGAGCTGTTTTTT
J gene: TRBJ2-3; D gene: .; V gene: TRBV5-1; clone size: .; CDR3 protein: CASSLRVLPDTQYF; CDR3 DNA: TGCGCCAGCAGCTTACGGGTACTCCCAGATACGCAGTATTTT
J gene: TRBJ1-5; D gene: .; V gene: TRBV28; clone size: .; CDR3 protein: CASSLPPGSRPYSNQPQHF; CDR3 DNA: TGTGCCAGCAGTTTGCCACCCGGGAGTCGGCCTTATAGCAATCAGCCCCAGCATTTT
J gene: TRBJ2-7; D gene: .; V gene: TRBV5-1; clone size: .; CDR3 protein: CASSLAADSYEQYF; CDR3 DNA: TGCGCCAGCAGCTTGGCGGCAGACTCCTACGAGCAGTACTTC
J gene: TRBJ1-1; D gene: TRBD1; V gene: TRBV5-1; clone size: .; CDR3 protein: CASSPQGGHTEAFF; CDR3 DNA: TGCGCCAGCAGCCCACAGGGGGGTCACACTGAAGCTTTCTTT
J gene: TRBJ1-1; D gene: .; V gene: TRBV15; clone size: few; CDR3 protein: CATSIRTGGTEAFF; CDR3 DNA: TGTGCCACCAGCATCCGAACCGGAGGCACTGAAGCTTTCTTT
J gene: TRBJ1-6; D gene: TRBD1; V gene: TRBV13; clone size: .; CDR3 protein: CASSVTFGQGYSPLHF; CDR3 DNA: TGTGCCAGCAGCGTCACCTTCGGACAGGGGTATTCACCCCTCCACTTT
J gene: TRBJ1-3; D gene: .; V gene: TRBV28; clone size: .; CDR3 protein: CASSLRDGNTIYF; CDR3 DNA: TGTGCCAGCAGTTTAAGGGATGGAAACACCATATATTTT
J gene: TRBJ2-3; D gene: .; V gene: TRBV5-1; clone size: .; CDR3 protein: CASSPTSTDTQYF; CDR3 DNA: TGCGCCAGCAGCCCTACGAGCACAGATACGCAGTATTTT
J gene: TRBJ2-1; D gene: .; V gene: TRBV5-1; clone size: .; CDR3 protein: CASSPRQRNLGEQFF; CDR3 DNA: TGCGCCAGCAGCCCACGACAGAGAAATCTCGGTGAGCAGTTCTTC
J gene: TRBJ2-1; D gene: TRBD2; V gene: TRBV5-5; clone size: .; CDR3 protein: CASSLWGLAGGNEQFF; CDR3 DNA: TGTGCCAGCAGCTTGTGGGGACTAGCGGGGGGTAATGAGCAGTTCTTC
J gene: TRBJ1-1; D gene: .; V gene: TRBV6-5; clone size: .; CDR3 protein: CASSYGGAPRLAFF; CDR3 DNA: TGTGCCAGCAGTTACGGCGGGGCCCCAAGGTTAGCTTTCTTT